This TCR beta chain was recovered during a study of shared clonotypes between healthy human individuals. Regarding the study as a whole: Clonotypes which were not shared had lower generation probabilities than clonotypes that all four donors shared. Depth of sequencing was expected to influence donor clonotype sharing.

On this clone itself: Its antigen is not known.

Trimming took off 3 bases at V and 2 bases at J, with 20 bases between the two ends. Per germline, CDR1 SGDLS and CDR2 YYNGEE. CDR3 size: 17 residues. Researchers ran the assay at a deep level. The data were produced by immunoSEQ multiplex PCR, yet TCRdb's version contains in-frame clones alone and is incomplete. The sample contains 2 million to 2.5 million clones, 90% to 97% of which appear only once. This sequence was found in a man younger than 35 in good health. This chain connects TRBV9 to TRBJ1-2; D is uncertain. The sample taken for sequencing was naive CD4+ T cells sorted from blood. Specified subset: CD45RA+ positively selected. Here the CDR3 reads CASSGPRLMTLNYGYTF. The DNA of the CDR3 is TGTGCCAGCAGCGGCCCGAGATTAATGACCCTCAACTATGGCTACACCTTC.